This T cell receptor beta chain was captured by sequencing in a study of blood T cell repertoires in COVID-19. Across the study: Italy, Spain and the United States were the sources of the convalescent and acute COVID-19 samples. The analysed material was cDNA or gDNA that came from T cells, B-cell-depleted T cells, or PBMCs.

Authors' methods: For nucleated cells, counts were estimated from reference gene primer amplification. Clones were read by immunoSEQ multiplex PCR, and TCRdb kept only the in-frame ones, dropping some. The DNA was the basis for D and trimming; V, J and clone size are from that table. The sample has approximately 300,000 clones; nearly 90% are singletons. Seattle researchers signed up patients amid active infection and tracked them longitudinally. V lost 8 bases and J 1 base, leaving 6 bases between the germline ends. The germline CDR1 and CDR2 sequences are MNHEY and SVGAGI. This CDR3 contains 11 residues.

The specimen sequenced was peripheral blood. The V and J genes are TRBV6-5 and TRBJ2-7; a weak D match, TRBD1 (6 bases). This clonotype originated in a woman in her forties with COVID-19, enrolled during active disease. The DNA of the CDR3 is TGTGCCAGCGGACAGTCCTACGAGCAGTACTTC. It encodes CASGQSYEQYF.